What follows are 10 T cell receptor beta chains derived from one specimen sequenced in a study of blood T cell repertoires in COVID-19. This table comes from immunoSEQ multiplex PCR, and its TCRdb copy is limited to in-frame clones, with some not included. Of about 170,000 clones listed, approximately 83% were seen once; the top ten hold about 2.1%. The sequencing sample was made of peripheral blood. Receptors originate from a woman older than 75 with acute or convalescent COVID-19.

The chain couples TRBV5-1 to TRBJ2-2, with 14 positions matching TRBD2. With V trimmed by 3 bases and J by 5 bases, 6 bases remained unmatched. Germline CDR1 SGHRS, CDR2 YFSETQ. The CDR3 totals 17 residues. The CDR3 DNA reads as TGCGCCAGCAGCTCCGGGACTAGCGGGAGATGGACCGGGGAGCTGTTTTTT. Its translation: CASSSGTSGRWTGELFF.

J is TRBJ1-5 and V is TRBV2, with D tentatively TRBD1 (6 bases). This CDR3 contains 13 residues. Trimming took off 7 bases at V and 7 bases at J, with 14 bases between the two ends. CDR1 and CDR2 from the germline V gene are SNHLY and FYNNEI. As DNA, the CDR3 is TGTGCCAGCACCCCAGGGGCTACCCAGCCCCAGCATTTT. It encodes CASTPGATQPQHF.

This chain uses TRBV2 with TRBJ2-1, with no clear D. The CDR3 is made up of 13 amino acids. The germline V gene encodes CDR1 SNHLY and CDR2 FYNNEI. The ends were cut back, 1 base at V and 12 bases at J, with 13 bases in the middle. This CDR3 is CASSEGGGAMQFF. The CDR3 bases are TGTGCCAGCAGTGAAGGAGGCGGAGCAATGCAGTTCTTC.

The CDR3 is CASSLQGRDTQYF. The CDR3 DNA sequence: TGCGCCAGCAGCCTACAGGGTAGGGATACGCAGTATTTT. This chain uses TRBV4-1 with TRBJ2-3; TRBD1 is a possible D gene (6 bases). This CDR3 is 13 amino acids long. Trimming left V 4 bases short and J 6 bases short, with 11 bases between. Looked up from germline, CDR1 is MGHRA and CDR2 is YSYEKL.

The V gene is TRBV19, the J gene TRBJ1-2; D not certain. The germline V gene has CDR1 LNHDA and CDR2 SQIVND (reference sequence). V was pared by 3 bases and J by 8 bases, with 13 bases between. There are 13 residues in the CDR3. CDR3 residues: CASSIQDPWGYTF. The CDR3 bases are TGTGCCAGTAGTATTCAGGATCCTTGGGGCTACACCTTC.

This clone came up once. This sequence joins TRBV24-1 and TRBJ2-2; TRBD1 might be the D (5 bases). V was trimmed by 3 bases and J by 0 bases, leaving 7 bases between them. The germline CDR1 and CDR2 sequences are KGHDR and SFDVKD. This CDR3 has 15 amino acids. CDR3 DNA: TGTGCCACCAGTGATCCCAGGGCGAACACCGGGGAGCTGTTTTTT. Protein: CATSDPRANTGELFF.

The chain couples TRBV19 to TRBJ2-2, with 7 positions matching TRBD1. The trim removed 9 bases at V and 5 bases at J, leaving 6 bases unmatched. The CDR3 extends over 13 amino acids. In germline, CDR1 is LNHDA, CDR2 SQIVND (reference sequence). This chain's CDR3 is CASGTVPTGELFF. The DNA of the CDR3 is TGTGCCAGCGGGACAGTCCCTACCGGGGAGCTGTTTTTT.

The rearrangement joins TRBV19 to TRBJ2-3; TRBD1 is a possible D gene (6 bases). V was trimmed by 3 bases and J by 4 bases, leaving 11 bases between them. The CDR3 loop spans 14 amino acids. Germline CDR1 and CDR2: LNHDA and SQIVND (reference sequence). The CDR3 reads CASSITGTPDTQYF. CDR3 DNA: TGTGCCAGTAGTATTACAGGGACACCAGATACGCAGTATTTT.

In its sample, this clone was seen once. The chain uses TRBV15 and TRBJ2-7; D possibly corresponds to TRBD1 (5 bases). V was trimmed by 0 bases and J by 10 bases, leaving 10 bases between them. This CDR3 contains 12 residues. Per germline, CDR1 LNHNV and CDR2 YYDKDF (reference sequence). In nucleotides, the CDR3 is TGTGCCACCAGCAGAGATGAAGACAGTCAGTACTTC. As protein: CATSRDEDSQYF.

The rearrangement links TRBV5-6 to TRBJ2-1; TRBD2 matches 8 bases. V was clipped by 4 bases and J by 3 bases; unmatched bases: 6. The CDR3 runs to 15 residues. The germline CDR1 and CDR2 sequences are SGHDT and YYEEEE. In DNA form, the CDR3 reads TGTGCCAGCAGCCTGGGACTAGGGATCTACAATGAGCAGTTCTTC. Protein sequence: CASSLGLGIYNEQFF.